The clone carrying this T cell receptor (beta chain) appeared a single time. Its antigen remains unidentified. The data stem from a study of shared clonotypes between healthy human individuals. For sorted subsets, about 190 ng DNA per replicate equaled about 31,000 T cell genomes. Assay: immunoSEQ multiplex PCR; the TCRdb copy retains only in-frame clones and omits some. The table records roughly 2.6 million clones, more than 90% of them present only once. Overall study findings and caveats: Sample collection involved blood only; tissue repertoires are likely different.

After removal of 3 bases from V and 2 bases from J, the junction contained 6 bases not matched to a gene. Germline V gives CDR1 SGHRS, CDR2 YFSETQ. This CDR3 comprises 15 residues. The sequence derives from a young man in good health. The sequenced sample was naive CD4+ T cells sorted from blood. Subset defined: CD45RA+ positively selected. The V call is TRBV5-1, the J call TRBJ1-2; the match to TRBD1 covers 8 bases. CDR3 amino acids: CASSSIGDRNYGYTF. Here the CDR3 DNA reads TGCGCCAGCAGCTCTATTGGGGACAGGAACTATGGCTACACCTTC.